These 21 T cell receptor beta chains were sequenced from one sample in a study of blood T cells in healthy people across ages. Combining a sample-barcoded 5' primer with a J-beta primer mix, a second PCR ran for roughly 6 to 12 cycles. TCRdb used MiXCR to reprocess the 5' RACE reads, holding one entry per CDR3 protein. The sample yields some 1.4 million distinct CDR3 sequences, around 39% seen once. Sequenced: blood. Receptors originate from a woman younger than 35 in good health.

J is TRBJ2-2 and V is TRBV12-3 or TRBV12-4; TRBD1 is a possible D gene (6 bases). The CDR3 sequence is 14 residues long. V lost 7 bases and J 7 bases, leaving 16 bases between the germline ends. The CDR3: CASINTGFGGELFF. CDR3 bases: TGTGCCAGCATCAATACAGGGTTCGGCGGGGAGCTGTTTTTT.

This clonotype has only a few counts. The rearrangement links TRBV27 to TRBJ2-1; 11 bases are a match to TRBD2. Germline V gives CDR1 MNHEY, CDR2 SMNVEV (reference sequence). V dropped 7 bases and J dropped 4; count of bases not matched to a gene: 9. The CDR3 runs to 16 residues. The CDR3 DNA is TGTGCCAGCACCTTCCTTACTAGCGGGGGTTACAATGAGCAGTTCTTC. This translates into CASTFLTSGGYNEQFF.

V gene TRBV4-1 combines with J gene TRBJ2-3; D is perhaps TRBD2 (5 bases). V was trimmed by 0 bases and J by 3 bases, leaving 10 bases between them. The CDR3 extends over 15 amino acids. The germline V gene has CDR1 MGHRA and CDR2 YSYEKL. The CDR3 nucleotides are TGCGCCAGCAGCCAAGAGGCGGGCCAGACAGATACGCAGTATTTT. As protein: CASSQEAGQTDTQYF.

The chain links TRBV5-1 to TRBJ1-1, with TRBD1 as a possible D gene (5 bases). The CDR3 is made up of 15 amino acids. Between the trimmed V and J ends, which lost 3 bases and 0 bases, there was a span of 12 bases. Germline loops: CDR1 SGHRS, CDR2 YFSETQ. CDR3: CASSSRAGMNTEAFF. The CDR3, as DNA: TGCGCCAGCAGCTCTCGGGCAGGGATGAACACTGAAGCTTTCTTT. The variable domain in full, with the rest retrieved from reference TRBV5-1 and TRBJ1-1, is KAGVTQTPRYLIKTRGQQVTLSCSPISGHRSVSWYQQTPGQGLQFLFEYFSETQRNKGNFPGRFSGRQFSNSRSEMNVSTLELGDSALYLCASSSRAGMNTEAFFGQGTRLTVV.

The sample holds a few counts of this clonotype. The V and J genes are TRBV6-2 or TRBV6-3 and TRBJ2-7; D is perhaps TRBD1 (6 bases). This CDR3 has 17 residues. V was clipped by 6 bases and J by 0 bases, with 21 bases between them. In germline, CDR1 is MNHEY, CDR2 SVGEGT. The CDR3 sequence: CASSQFSGQSFSYEQYF. The CDR3 DNA reads TGTGCCAGCAGCCAATTCTCCGGACAGTCGTTCTCCTACGAGCAGTACTTC.

The J gene is TRBJ2-1, the V gene TRBV5-1; the match to TRBD2 covers 10 bases. Germline V gene data show CDR1 as SGHRS and CDR2 as YFSETQ. The CDR3 consists of 16 residues. Germline trimming cut 4 bases from V and 2 bases from J; bases unmatched to any gene: 6. CDR3 region: CASSPASGGAYNEQFF. DNA of the CDR3: TGCGCCAGCAGCCCGGCCAGCGGGGGGGCCTACAATGAGCAGTTCTTC. The entire variable domain, with the rest obtained from reference TRBV5-1 and TRBJ2-1, is as follows: KAGVTQTPRYLIKTRGQQVTLSCSPISGHRSVSWYQQTPGQGLQFLFEYFSETQRNKGNFPGRFSGRQFSNSRSEMNVSTLELGDSALYLCASSPASGGAYNEQFFGPGTRLTVL.

This chain joins TRBV20-1 and TRBJ2-1, with D unclear. The germline V gene has CDR1 DFQATT and CDR2 SNEGSKA (reference sequence). V lost 0 bases to trimming and J lost 6 bases, with 6 bases between them. The length of the CDR3 is 12 residues. CDR3 region: CSARETTNEQFF. The CDR3 DNA sequence: TGCAGTGCTAGAGAAACGACCAATGAGCAGTTCTTC.

This chain joins TRBV4-1 and TRBJ2-2, with 16 bases matching TRBD2. Germline V gene data show CDR1 as MGHRA and CDR2 as YSYEKL. The CDR3 is 18 amino acids. Unmatched junction bases numbered 5, after V lost 4 bases and J lost 3 bases. The CDR3 loop reads CASSPGLAGGRYTGELFF. The CDR3 DNA reads as TGCGCCAGCAGCCCGGGACTAGCGGGGGGGCGTTACACCGGGGAGCTGTTTTTT.

J is TRBJ2-3 and V is TRBV2; 10 bases are shared with TRBD2. V lost 7 bases to trimming and J lost 2 bases; unmatched junction nucleotides: 6. CDR1 is SNHLY, CDR2 FYNNEI, per germline. The CDR3 is 15 amino acids. In DNA form, the CDR3 reads TGTGCCAGCAAGGGACTAGCGACCTCCACAGATACGCAGTATTTT. Translating gives CASKGLATSTDTQYF.

This clonotype has a handful of counts. V and J are TRBV20-1 and TRBJ2-3; D may correspond to TRBD1 or TRBD2 (5 bases each). V lost 3 bases, J lost 7 bases, and 29 bases lay in between. This CDR3 is built from 18 residues. Germline V gene data show CDR1 as DFQATT and CDR2 as SNEGSKA (reference sequence). The CDR3 DNA sequence: TGCAGTGCTAGTGAAGGCTGGACTCCGATGGGGGTCACGTATACGCAGTATTTT. Translated: CSASEGWTPMGVTYTQYF.

In its sample, this clonotype was seen a few times. The gene calls are TRBV29-1 and TRBJ2-7; 7 positions match TRBD1. The CDR3 consists of 14 residues. Trimming removed 7 bases from V and 5 bases from J; junction bases left unmatched: 14. CDR1 is SQVTM and CDR2 is ANQGSEA in the germline V gene. The CDR3 region has the DNA TGCAGCGGTCGACAGGGCGAGTCGAAAAACGAGCAGTACTTC. This sequence encodes CSGRQGESKNEQYF.

This clonotype has only a few counts. The chain joins TRBV6-5 to TRBJ2-5; 8 nucleotides line up with TRBD1. Germline CDR1 is MNHEY and CDR2 is SVGAGI. V shed 6 bases, J shed 1 base, and the junction held 4 bases outside the gene matches. The CDR3 extends over 14 amino acids. CDR3 sequence (DNA): TGTGCCAGCAGACAGGGGGGCATCCAAGAGACCCAGTACTTC. Amino acids: CASRQGGIQETQYF.

This clonotype has a handful of counts. The V call is TRBV11-2, the J call TRBJ2-7, with D maybe TRBD2 (5 bases). The CDR3 covers 12 residues. CDR1 is SGHAT, CDR2 FQNNGV, per germline. V was trimmed by 4 bases and J by 7 bases, leaving 11 bases between them. CDR3 DNA: TGTGCCAGCAGCTGGAAATCGGGGGAGCAGTACTTC. Protein: CASSWKSGEQYF.

The rearrangement links TRBV25-1 to TRBJ1-2, with TRBD1 matching over 10 bases. The CDR3 totals 18 residues. The germline V gene has CDR1 MGHDK and CDR2 SYGVNS. V lost 1 base, J lost 5 bases, and 13 bases stayed unmatched. CDR3 region: CASSEFFGTGDYPYGYTF. DNA of the CDR3: TGTGCCAGCAGTGAATTTTTCGGGACAGGGGACTATCCATATGGCTACACCTTC.

This chain links TRBV12-3 or TRBV12-4 with TRBJ2-3; tentative D call: TRBD1 (6 bases). The germline V and J ends were trimmed by 8 bases and 3 bases, with 18 bases remaining between them. The CDR3 extends over 15 amino acids. The CDR3 here is CASGPQGQVTDTQYF. CDR3 in DNA: TGTGCCAGCGGTCCCCAGGGGCAGGTGACAGATACGCAGTATTTT.

This clonotype was counted only a few times. V usage is TRBV19 and J usage is TRBJ2-1; D gene ambiguous. The germline V and J ends were trimmed by 2 bases and 2 bases, with 10 bases remaining between them. Per germline, CDR1 LNHDA and CDR2 SQIVND (reference sequence). This CDR3 region has 15 residues. The CDR3 DNA reads as TGTGCCAGTAGTATATCCCGAGACACCTACAATGAGCAGTTCTTC. It codes for CASSISRDTYNEQFF.

The chain has TRBV6-5 and TRBJ2-1; D not resolved. Per the germline V gene, CDR1 is MNHEY and CDR2 is SVGAGI. CDR3 length equals 13 residues. V was clipped by 5 bases and J by 8 bases, with 13 bases between them. The chain's CDR3 is CASSDERRDEQFF. The CDR3 DNA follows: TGTGCCAGCAGTGACGAGCGCCGTGATGAGCAGTTCTTC.

The rearrangement joins TRBV2 to TRBJ2-4; D is undetermined. The J call may not be correct, given that the DNA end is closer to TRBJ2-7. This CDR3 is 12 amino acids long. Germline V gives CDR1 SNHLY, CDR2 FYNNEI. The CDR3 is CASRAETYEQYF. The DNA for the CDR3 is TGTGCCAGCCGGGCCGAAACTTACGAGCAGTACTTC.

The CDR3 reads CSARDGQGGNYGYTF. The DNA for the CDR3 is TGCAGTGCTAGAGACGGACAGGGGGGGAACTATGGCTACACCTTC. The chain is built from TRBV20-1 and TRBJ1-2; 10 positions match TRBD1. This CDR3 has 15 residues. In germline, CDR1 is DFQATT, CDR2 SNEGSKA (reference sequence). Trimming removed 0 bases from V and 2 bases from J; junction bases left unmatched: 3.

This clonotype was seen repeatedly, ten times or more. The V call is TRBV4-1, the J call TRBJ2-3, with 7 nucleotides matching TRBD2. The V and J ends lost 4 bases and 1 base, in that order; junction bases with no gene match: 5. Looked up from germline, CDR1 is MGHRA and CDR2 is YSYEKL. CDR3 length equals 15 residues. CDR3: CASSPSGGGTDTQYF. The CDR3 region has the DNA TGCGCCAGCAGCCCTAGCGGAGGAGGCACAGATACGCAGTATTTT.

For this clonotype: The junction departs from germline at one end; a sequencing error may be responsible. This sequence joins TRBV5-6 and TRBJ2-1, with TRBD2 as a possible D gene (5 bases). The CDR3 sequence is 15 residues long. Germline loops: CDR1 SGHDT, CDR2 YYEEEE. The CDR3, as DNA: TGCGCCAGCAGCTTGGAGGTCGGGGACTACAATGAGCAGTTCTTC. Translating gives CASSLEVGDYNEQFF.